This TCR beta chain was profiled in a study of T cell repertoires in cytomegalovirus infection (dated by TCRdb to the late 2010s). In terms of the full investigation: Peptide stimulations targeted recently identified HLA-C-restricted CMV epitopes, whose presentation resists viral immunomodulation, together with well-studied HLA-B-restricted epitopes. Because public TCR beta signatures pointed to carriage of CMV infection together with the matching HLA type, the HLA type of each donor mattered for the analysis.

Results the study describes overall, beyond this receptor: Carriers of CMV infection plus the relevant HLA type were discriminated by the cumulative frequency of public TCR beta family members in the study cohort and in an independent approximately 340-donor cohort. In the ex vivo response, HLA-C-restricted CMV-specific TCR beta clonotypes were dominant, and in two of eight donors the single most frequent clonotype came from this HLA-C-restricted group.

Per the germline V gene, SGHTA is the CDR1 and FQGNSA is the CDR2. The CDR3 spans 13 residues, from the cysteine through the phenylalanine. Only CDR3 DNA is held: 39 bases, read in frame from base 1. A distance of 4 bases separates the germline ends of V and J, which lose 1 base and 3 bases respectively. Sequencing instrument: Illumina HiSeq 1500. TCRdb reran the public reads through fastp at Q25 and MiXCR, keeping productive beta chains. Entries that share a CDR3 protein sequence are merged under the most common genes and DNA. A total of about 570,000 distinct CDR3 sequences appear in this sample, 40% of them only once. Over 45% of the sample comes from the top ten. This clonotype was detected ten times or more. Its antigen has not been determined. There are no base qualities to consult, and no much larger clone falls within one base. Interpreted using the paper, the treatment or condition label stands for: in vitro stimulation with specific CMV peptide epitopes to enrich CMV-specific T cells.

The V and J genes are TRBV7-2 and TRBJ2-1; no D segment can be confidently identified. The sample consisted of cultured PBMCs, taken from culture after CMV antigen stimulation. The TCR was taken from a human donor in good health (CMV status not recorded). Some clones in this sample may be carry-over from other donors' samples. In nucleotide form, the sequence is TGTGCCAGCAGCTTAGACGGCTACAATGAGCAGTTCTTC. Its protein reads: CASSLDGYNEQFF.